These 9 T cell receptor beta chains were all obtained from the same sample, sequenced in a study of T cells in Graves' hyperthyroidism and ophthalmopathy. What was amplified from RNA transcripts were TCR beta CDR3 regions. The HTBI primer set drove a first-round RT-PCR of the TCR CDR3. TCRdb reanalysed the multiplex PCR reads using MiXCR and keeps one entry per CDR3 protein. This sample yields approximately 350,000 distinct CDR3 sequences, of which over 12% are seen a single time; about 21% belongs to the top ten. Sequenced material: blood. The receptors shown here come from a woman aged 55 to 70 with Graves' ophthalmopathy.

This clonotype was found a few times. The gene calls are TRBV5-8 and TRBJ1-1; 7 bases are shared with TRBD1. This CDR3 spans 15 amino acids. V shed 4 bases, J shed 4 bases, and the junction held 10 bases outside the gene matches. Looked up from germline, CDR1 is SGHTS and CDR2 is YDEGEE. CDR3 sequence (DNA): TGTGCCAGCAGCCGTGGGGACAGCGCCATCACTGAAGCTTTCTTT. Encoded protein: CASSRGDSAITEAFF.

This clonotype appeared many times. The chain is built from TRBV28 and TRBJ2-5; possibly TRBD2 for D (5 bases). Germline lookup yields CDR1 MDHEN and CDR2 SYDVKM. With 6 bases removed from V and 7 bases from J, the gap between germline ends came to 12 bases. CDR3 length: 12 residues. The CDR3 region is CASSGGRGTQYF. The CDR3 DNA is TGTGCCAGCAGCGGAGGCCGGGGGACCCAGTACTTC.

The CDR3 protein is CAWSHPQFYEQYF. The CDR3 region has the DNA TGTGCCTGGAGTCACCCACAGTTCTACGAGCAGTACTTC. V gene TRBV30 combines with J gene TRBJ2-7; D remains unclear. CDR1 and CDR2 (germline): GTSNPN, SVGIG (reference sequence). V dropped 2 bases and J dropped 3 bases, with 11 bases sitting between them. This CDR3 contains 13 residues.

V is TRBV5-1 and J is TRBJ2-5; D could derive from TRBD1 or TRBD2 (5 bases each). This CDR3 spans 14 amino acids. In germline, CDR1 is SGHRS, CDR2 YFSETQ. V was pared by 7 bases and J by 4 bases, with 17 bases between. CDR3 sequence reads: CASAQSGRAETQYF. CDR3 bases: TGCGCCAGCGCTCAAAGCGGCAGGGCAGAGACCCAGTACTTC.

This clonotype showed up many times. The V call is TRBV5-1, the J call TRBJ1-2; possible D gene TRBD1, 6 bases. The V end lost 0 bases, the J end lost 8 bases, and 8 bases lay between the germline ends. This CDR3 has 12 amino acids. Germline CDR1 is SGHRS and CDR2 is YFSETQ. Here the CDR3 reads CASSLAGDGYTF. The CDR3, as DNA: TGCGCCAGCAGCTTGGCAGGGGACGGCTACACCTTC.

In this sample, this clonotype turned up many times. The rearrangement links TRBV5-1 to TRBJ2-5, with 9 nucleotides matching TRBD1. The CDR3 loop spans 16 amino acids. The V gene's germline CDR1 is SGHRS and CDR2 YFSETQ. After removal of 0 bases from V and 5 bases from J, the junction contained 8 bases not matched to a gene. The CDR3 DNA follows: TGCGCCAGCAGCTTGGCCGGGACAGGGTGGATGGAGACCCAGTACTTC. Amino acids: CASSLAGTGWMETQYF. Full variable domain (remainder filled in from reference TRBV5-1 and TRBJ2-5): KAGVTQTPRYLIKTRGQQVTLSCSPISGHRSVSWYQQTPGQGLQFLFEYFSETQRNKGNFPGRFSGRQFSNSRSEMNVSTLELGDSALYLCASSLAGTGWMETQYFGPGTRLLVL.

In the case of this clonotype: Being one base from a much bigger clone, this may be a read error. The CDR3 ends on some other residue instead of the conserved phenylalanine or tryptophan, so this is likely a read error. J is TRBJ1-1 and V is TRBV27; maybe TRBD1 (5 bases). Germline V gene data show CDR1 as MNHEY and CDR2 as SMNVEV (reference sequence). The CDR3 runs to 13 residues. Trimming removed 3 bases at V and 1 base at J, with 6 bases between. The CDR3 here is CASSFRENTEAFL. The CDR3 DNA sequence: TGTGCCAGCAGTTTCAGGGAGAACACTGAAGCTTTCCTT.

This clonotype has ten or more counts. V gene TRBV20-1 combines with J gene TRBJ2-7; 7 bases map to TRBD1. Germline V gene lookup returns CDR1 DFQATT and CDR2 SNEGSKA (reference sequence). The CDR3 totals 15 residues. Trimming cost V 7 bases and J 2 bases; bases outside gene matches: 14. The CDR3 region is CSVVRGTESAYEQYF. CDR3 DNA: TGCAGTGTCGTCAGGGGGACGGAGTCCGCCTACGAGCAGTACTTC.

This sequence joins TRBV12-3 or TRBV12-4 and TRBJ2-5; D gene unclear. The V gene lost 3 bases and the J gene lost 5 bases, with 10 bases spanning the gap. The length of the CDR3 is 13 residues. The CDR3, as DNA: TGTGCCAGCAGTTTGATAGCTCGGGAGACCCAGTACTTC. Its translation: CASSLIARETQYF.